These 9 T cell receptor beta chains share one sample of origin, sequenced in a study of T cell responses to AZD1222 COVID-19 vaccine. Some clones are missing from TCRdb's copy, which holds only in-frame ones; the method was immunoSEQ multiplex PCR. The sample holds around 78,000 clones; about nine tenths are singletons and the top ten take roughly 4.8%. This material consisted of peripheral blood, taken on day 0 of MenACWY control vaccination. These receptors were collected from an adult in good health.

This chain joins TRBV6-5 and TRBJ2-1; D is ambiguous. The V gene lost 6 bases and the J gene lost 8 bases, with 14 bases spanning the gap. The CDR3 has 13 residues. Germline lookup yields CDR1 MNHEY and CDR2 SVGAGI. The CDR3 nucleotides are TGTGCCAGCAGACTGTCAGTTTATGATGAGCAGTTCTTC. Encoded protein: CASRLSVYDEQFF.

The CDR3 DNA reads TGTGCCTCCTCCGGGGGACATGAGCAGTTCTTC. This codes for CASSGGHEQFF. V is TRBV30 and J is TRBJ2-1; possibly TRBD2 for D (6 bases). The length of the CDR3 is 11 residues. CDR1 is GTSNPN, CDR2 SVGIG, per germline (reference sequence). Trimming left V 7 bases short and J 8 bases short, with 12 bases between.

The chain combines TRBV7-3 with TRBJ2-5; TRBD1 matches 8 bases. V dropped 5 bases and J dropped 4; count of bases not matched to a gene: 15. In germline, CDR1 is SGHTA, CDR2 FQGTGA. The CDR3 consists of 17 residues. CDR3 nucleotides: TGTGCCAGCAGCCCTTACGCAGGGGGCCTCTTGGGAGAGACCCAGTACTTC. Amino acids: CASSPYAGGLLGETQYF.

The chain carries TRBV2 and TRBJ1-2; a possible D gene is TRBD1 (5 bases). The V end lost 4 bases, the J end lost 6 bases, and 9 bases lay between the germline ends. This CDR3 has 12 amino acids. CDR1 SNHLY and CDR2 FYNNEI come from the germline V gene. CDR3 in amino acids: CASSGGGDGYTF. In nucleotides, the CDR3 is TGTGCCAGCAGTGGGGGCGGGGATGGCTACACCTTC.

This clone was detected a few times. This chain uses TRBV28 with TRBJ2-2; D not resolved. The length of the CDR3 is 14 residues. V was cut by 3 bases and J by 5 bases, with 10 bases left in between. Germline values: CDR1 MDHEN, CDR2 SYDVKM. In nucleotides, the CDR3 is TGTGCCAGCAGTTTCCGGTTGGGTACCGGGGAGCTGTTTTTT. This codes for CASSFRLGTGELFF.

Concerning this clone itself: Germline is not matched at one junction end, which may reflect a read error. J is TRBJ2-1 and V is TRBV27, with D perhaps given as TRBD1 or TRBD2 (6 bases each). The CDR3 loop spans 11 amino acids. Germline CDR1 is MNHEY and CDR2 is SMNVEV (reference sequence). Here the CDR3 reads CASSSTGQRVF. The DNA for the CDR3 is TGTGCCAGCAGTTCAACAGGGCAGCGGGTCTTC.

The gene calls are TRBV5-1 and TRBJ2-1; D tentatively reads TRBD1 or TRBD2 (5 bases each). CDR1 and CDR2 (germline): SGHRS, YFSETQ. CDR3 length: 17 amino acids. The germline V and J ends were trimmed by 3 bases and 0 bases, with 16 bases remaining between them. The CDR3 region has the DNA TGCGCCAGCAGCTGGACACCGGGATTGAGCTCCTACAATGAGCAGTTCTTC. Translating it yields CASSWTPGLSSYNEQFF.

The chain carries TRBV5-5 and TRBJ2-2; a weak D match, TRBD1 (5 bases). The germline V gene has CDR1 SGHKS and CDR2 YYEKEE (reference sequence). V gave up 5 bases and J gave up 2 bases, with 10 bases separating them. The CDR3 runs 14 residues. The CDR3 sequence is CASRTAVNTGELFF. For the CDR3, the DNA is TGTGCCAGCAGGACAGCTGTTAACACCGGGGAGCTGTTTTTT.

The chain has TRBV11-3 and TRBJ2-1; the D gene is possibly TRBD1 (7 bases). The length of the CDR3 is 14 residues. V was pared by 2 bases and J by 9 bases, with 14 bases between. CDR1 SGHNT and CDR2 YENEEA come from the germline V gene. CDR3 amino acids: CASSLYSRDSEQFF. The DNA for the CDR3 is TGTGCCAGCAGCTTATACTCGCGGGACAGTGAGCAGTTCTTC.